This record concerns one T cell receptor (beta chain) sequence. Antigen: not known. Blood was sampled at baseline, cycle 4 day 1, and cycle 7 day 1. The data were taken from a study of OX40 agonist ivuxolimab in advanced cancers. Study at large: People in dose escalation had one of these cancers: hepatocellular carcinoma, melanoma, renal cell or head and neck cancer.

Assay used: immunoSEQ multiplex PCR; TCRdb lists only in-frame clones, some missing. Among about 42,000 clones listed, about 86% were seen once. V trimming: 5 bases; J trimming: 3 bases; junction bases outside the gene matches: 9. In germline, CDR1 is SEHNR, CDR2 FQNEAQ (reference sequence). This CDR3 is built from 16 residues. Study findings and constraints: At doses 0.1 to 3.0 mg/kg, CD4+ and CD8+ clones expanded.

The source material was CD4+ or CD8+ T cells sorted from blood, sampled in a trial of the OX40 agonist ivuxolimab. The V gene is TRBV7-9, the J gene TRBJ2-7; 11 positions match TRBD2. This sequence originates from an adult with an advanced solid tumor such as melanoma, head and neck, liver or kidney cancer. The CDR3 DNA follows: TGTGCCAGCAGCATAACGGGACTAGCGGAAAACTACGAGCAGTACTTC. It codes for CASSITGLAENYEQYF.